One and the same sample provided the 14 T cell receptor beta chains below, sequenced in a study of blood T cells in healthy people across ages. The authors ran a second PCR of about 7 to 12 cycles using a sample-barcoded 5' primer and a J-beta primer mix. One entry per CDR3 protein results from TCRdb running MiXCR on the 5' RACE reads. The sample lists around 1,000,000 distinct CDR3 sequences; approximately 25% were seen once. These data were likewise used in another study, on T cells of mothers and their children.

The material sequenced was blood. The source of these receptors is a girl aged 2 to 9 in good health.

This chain uses TRBV12-3 or TRBV12-4 with TRBJ1-4; tentatively, D is TRBD1 (6 bases). CDR3 size: 16 residues. The V and J ends lost 3 bases and 5 bases respectively, with 16 bases between them. CDR3 DNA sequence: TGTGCCAGCAGTTTGGGAGTCGGGGGGCGGAATGAAAAACTGTTTTTT. Protein sequence: CASSLGVGGRNEKLFF.

The V gene is TRBV7-9, the J gene TRBJ1-2; a weak D match, TRBD1 (5 bases). The V gene's germline CDR1 is SEHNR and CDR2 FQNEAQ (reference sequence). Trimming cost V 4 bases and J 4 bases, with 22 bases left between them. The CDR3 contains 17 residues. The CDR3 sequence: CASSSQEYRGVGYGYTF. The CDR3 DNA reads TGTGCCAGCAGCTCGCAAGAGTACCGGGGGGTCGGCTATGGCTACACCTTC.

The chain carries TRBV12-3 or TRBV12-4 and TRBJ1-2; TRBD1 matches at 7 bases. The J segment lost 10 bases and the V segment lost 5 bases, leaving 4 bases of the junction unmatched. This CDR3 comprises 11 residues. The CDR3 DNA sequence: TGTGCCAGCAGTCCTGGACAGGTCTACACCTTC. It is translated as CASSPGQVYTF.

The genes are TRBV3-1 and TRBJ2-5, with 7 bases identical to TRBD2. This CDR3 spans 13 amino acids. The V and J ends lost 4 bases and 13 bases, in that order; junction bases with no gene match: 12. Germline values: CDR1 LGHDT, CDR2 YNNKEL (reference sequence). The DNA of the CDR3 is TGTGCCAGCAGCCCCGGGGGGTTCGACGAGCGGTACTTC. This encodes CASSPGGFDERYF.

The V gene is TRBV20-1, the J gene TRBJ1-2, with 8 bases that match TRBD1. The trim removed 6 bases at V and 8 bases at J, leaving 8 bases unmatched. Germline V gives CDR1 DFQATT, CDR2 SNEGSKA (reference sequence). This CDR3 is 12 amino acids long. The CDR3 region has the DNA TGCAGTGCACCGGACAGGGTTAGAGGCTACACCTTC. Protein sequence: CSAPDRVRGYTF.

On this clonotype itself: Relative to the germline gene, one junction end is altered; a read error may explain this. The chain combines TRBV7-7 with TRBJ2-5, with D uncertain. This CDR3 has 15 amino acids. Germline CDR1 and CDR2: SSHAT and FNYEAQ (reference sequence). This chain's CDR3 is CASSLEPGYQETQYF. For the CDR3, the DNA is TGTGCTAGCAGCTTAGAACCGGGTTACCAAGAGACCCAGTACTTC.

V and J are TRBV14 and TRBJ2-1; 7 nucleotides agree with TRBD2. The CDR3 totals 15 residues. With 3 bases clipped from V and 9 bases from J, the junction kept 11 bases outside the gene matches. Germline V lookup: CDR1 SGHDN, CDR2 FVKESK. The CDR3 region is CASSHLDRDYLEQFF. DNA for the CDR3: TGTGCCAGCAGCCACTTAGACCGGGACTATCTTGAGCAGTTCTTC.

The gene calls are TRBV19 and TRBJ1-2; possible D gene TRBD1, 6 bases. This CDR3 has 15 amino acids. CDR1 and CDR2 (germline): LNHDA, SQIVND (reference sequence). V shed 3 bases and J shed 2 bases, with 13 bases lying between them. The CDR3 region has the DNA TGTGCCAGTAGTATCTCCACAGGGCCAAACTATGGCTACACCTTC. Protein sequence: CASSISTGPNYGYTF.

V usage is TRBV4-3 and J usage is TRBJ1-6; D ambiguous. Looked up from germline, CDR1 is LGHNA and CDR2 is YSLEER. The V gene lost 0 bases and the J gene lost 12 bases, with 9 bases spanning the gap. The CDR3 runs to 13 residues. CDR3 DNA sequence: TGCGCCAGCAGCCAAGATTCTGGGAAACCCCTCCACTTT. It specifies CASSQDSGKPLHF.

The J gene is TRBJ2-1, the V gene TRBV11-2; D is possibly TRBD1 (5 bases). Trimming removed 1 base from V and 6 bases from J, with 10 bases in between. Germline CDR1 is SGHAT and CDR2 is FQNNGV. The CDR3 has 14 residues. CDR3 sequence: CASSLVTATNEQFF. The CDR3 DNA follows: TGTGCCAGCAGCTTAGTGACAGCTACCAATGAGCAGTTCTTC. Supplemented by reference TRBV11-2 and TRBJ2-1, the full variable domain reads EAGVAQSPRYKIIEKRQSVAFWCNPISGHATLYWYQQILGQGPKLLIQFQNNGVVDDSQLPKDRFSAERLKGVDSTLKIQPAKLEDSAVYLCASSLVTATNEQFFGPGTRLTVL.

This clonotype was seen only a few times. The rearrangement joins TRBV6-5 to TRBJ1-2; D is uncertain. Germline V CDR1 and CDR2: MNHEY, SVGAGI. The CDR3 extends over 12 amino acids. V was shortened by 8 bases and J by 4 bases, with 11 bases between the two germline ends. CDR3 DNA: TGTGCCAGCGGGTTTGTCCCCTATGGCTACACCTTC. This codes for CASGFVPYGYTF.

There are a few counts of this clonotype. The CDR3 sequence: CASSQTGVGEQYF. The CDR3 DNA reads as TGTGCCAGCAGCCAGACAGGGGTAGGCGAGCAGTACTTC. This sequence joins TRBV9 and TRBJ2-7, with TRBD1 identical over 8 bases. The J segment lost 6 bases and the V segment lost 4 bases, leaving 6 bases of the junction unmatched. CDR3 length: 13 amino acids. Germline V gene sequence: CDR1 SGDLS, CDR2 YYNGEE.

This clonotype was counted a few times. The chain couples TRBV2 to TRBJ2-5; the match to TRBD1 covers 8 bases. The J call may be wrong; the DNA end is better matched by TRBJ2-1. This CDR3 has 15 amino acids. CDR1 SNHLY and CDR2 FYNNEI come from the germline V gene. The DNA for the CDR3 is TGTGCCAGCAGTGCTGGATCCGGGACAGGAGATCAGCAGTTCTTC. This sequence encodes CASSAGSGTGDQQFF.

This chain joins TRBV5-1 and TRBJ2-5; D is unresolved. This CDR3 spans 15 amino acids. V lost 3 bases to trimming and J lost 3 bases, with 15 bases between them. Germline loops: CDR1 SGHRS, CDR2 YFSETQ. CDR3 coding DNA: TGCGCCAGCAGCTATGGCGCGGTCATTGAAGAGACCCAGTACTTC. It is translated as CASSYGAVIEETQYF.